This T cell receptor beta chain originates from a study of shared clonotypes between healthy human individuals. A note on this clone: Its target is unknown.

The assay used deep level. Assay: immunoSEQ multiplex PCR; the TCRdb copy retains only in-frame clones and omits some. The sample lists almost 750,000 clones, roughly 72% occurring once. The study, taken as a whole, reports: Only blood samples were collected, and tissue repertoires likely differ.

The germline CDR1 and CDR2 sequences are KGHSH and LQKENI. This CDR3 comprises 14 residues. V was shortened by 6 bases and J by 2 bases, with 13 bases between the two germline ends. Within Nashville, Tennessee resided all donors, each a Caucasian adult. The investigators split CD4+ cells into a CD45RA+ naive subset and a CD45RA-negative memory subset. The clonotype was recovered from a woman aged 25 to 45 in good health. Material for sequencing was memory CD4+ T cells sorted from blood. The subset: CD45RA-negative fraction. The chain is built from TRBV18 and TRBJ1-1, with D unresolved. CDR3: CASSGRSSNTEAFF. The CDR3 region has the DNA TGTGCCAGCTCTGGGCGGTCATCCAACACTGAAGCTTTCTTT.